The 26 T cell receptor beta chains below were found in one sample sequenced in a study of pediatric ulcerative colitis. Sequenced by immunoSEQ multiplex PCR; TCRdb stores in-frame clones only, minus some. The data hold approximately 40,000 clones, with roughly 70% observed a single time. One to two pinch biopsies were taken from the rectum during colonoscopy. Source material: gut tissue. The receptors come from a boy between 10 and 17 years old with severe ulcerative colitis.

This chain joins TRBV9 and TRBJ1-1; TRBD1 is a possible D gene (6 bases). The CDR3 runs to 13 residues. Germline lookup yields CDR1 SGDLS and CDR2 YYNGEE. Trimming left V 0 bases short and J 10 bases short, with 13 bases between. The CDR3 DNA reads TGTGCCAGCAGCGTAGAAGCGAGGGGGGGAGCTTTCTTT. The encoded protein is CASSVEARGGAFF.

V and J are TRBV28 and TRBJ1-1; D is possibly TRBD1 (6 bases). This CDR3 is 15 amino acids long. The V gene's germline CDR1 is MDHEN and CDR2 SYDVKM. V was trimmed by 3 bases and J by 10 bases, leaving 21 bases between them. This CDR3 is CASSFSGTSPEAAFF. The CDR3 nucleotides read TGTGCCAGCAGTTTTTCCGGGACATCACCCGAGGCAGCTTTCTTT.

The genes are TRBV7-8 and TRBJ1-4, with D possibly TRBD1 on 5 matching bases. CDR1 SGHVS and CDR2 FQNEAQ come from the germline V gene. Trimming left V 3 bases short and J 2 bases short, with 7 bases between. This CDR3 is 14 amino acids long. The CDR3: CASSFRQTNEKLFF. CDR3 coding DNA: TGTGCCAGCAGCTTCAGACAGACTAATGAAAAACTGTTTTTT.

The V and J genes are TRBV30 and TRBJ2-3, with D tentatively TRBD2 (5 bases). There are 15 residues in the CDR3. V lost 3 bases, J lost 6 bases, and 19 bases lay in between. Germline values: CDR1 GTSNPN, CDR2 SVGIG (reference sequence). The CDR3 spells CAWRGSDLLRDTQYF. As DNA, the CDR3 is TGTGCCTGGAGGGGGAGCGACCTCTTGAGGGATACGCAGTATTTT.

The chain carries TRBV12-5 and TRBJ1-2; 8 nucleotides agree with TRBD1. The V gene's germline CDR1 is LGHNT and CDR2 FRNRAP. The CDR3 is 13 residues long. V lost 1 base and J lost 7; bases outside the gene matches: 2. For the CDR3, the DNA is TGTGCTAGTGGTTTGGACAGGGGGTCTGGCTACACCTTC. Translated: CASGLDRGSGYTF.

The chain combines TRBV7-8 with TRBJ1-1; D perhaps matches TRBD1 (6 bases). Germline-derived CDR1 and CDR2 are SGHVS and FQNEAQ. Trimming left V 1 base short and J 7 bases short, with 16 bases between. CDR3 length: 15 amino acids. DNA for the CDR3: TGTGCCAGCAGCTTAGGCGCCGGGGGCCGGATTGAAGCTTTCTTT. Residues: CASSLGAGGRIEAFF.

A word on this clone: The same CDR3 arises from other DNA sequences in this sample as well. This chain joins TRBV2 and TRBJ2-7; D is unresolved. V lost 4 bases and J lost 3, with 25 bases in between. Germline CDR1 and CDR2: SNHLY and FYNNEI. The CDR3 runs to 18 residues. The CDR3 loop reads CASSGNRNNHPKDYEQYF. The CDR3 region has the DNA TGTGCCAGCAGTGGTAACAGAAATAACCACCCGAAGGACTACGAGCAGTACTTC.

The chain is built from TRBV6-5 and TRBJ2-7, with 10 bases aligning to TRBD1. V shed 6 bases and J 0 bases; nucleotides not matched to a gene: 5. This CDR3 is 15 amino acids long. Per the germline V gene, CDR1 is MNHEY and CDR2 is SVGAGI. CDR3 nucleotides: TGTGCCAGCAGGAGACGGACAGGGGGCTCCTACGAGCAGTACTTC. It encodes CASRRRTGGSYEQYF.

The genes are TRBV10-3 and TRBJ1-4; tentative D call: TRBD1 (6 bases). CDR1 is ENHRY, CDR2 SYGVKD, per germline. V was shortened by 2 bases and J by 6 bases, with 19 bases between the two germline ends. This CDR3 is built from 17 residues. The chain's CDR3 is CAISEPGGLFMHEKLFF. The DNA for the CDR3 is TGTGCCATCAGTGAGCCGGGGGGGCTTTTTATGCATGAAAAACTGTTTTTT.

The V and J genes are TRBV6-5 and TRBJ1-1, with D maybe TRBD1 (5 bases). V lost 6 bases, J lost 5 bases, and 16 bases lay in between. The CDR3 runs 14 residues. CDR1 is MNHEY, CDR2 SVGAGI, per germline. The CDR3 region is CASSLRGGRTEAFF. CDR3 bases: TGTGCCAGCAGCCTACGGGGCGGTAGGACTGAAGCTTTCTTT.

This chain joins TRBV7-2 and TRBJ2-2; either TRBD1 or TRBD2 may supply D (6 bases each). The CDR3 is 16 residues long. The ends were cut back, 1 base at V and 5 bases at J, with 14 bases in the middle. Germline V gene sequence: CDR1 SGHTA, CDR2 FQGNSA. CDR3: CASSLGPGAGTGELFF. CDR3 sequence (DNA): TGTGCCAGCAGCTTAGGTCCGGGGGCGGGGACCGGGGAGCTGTTTTTT.

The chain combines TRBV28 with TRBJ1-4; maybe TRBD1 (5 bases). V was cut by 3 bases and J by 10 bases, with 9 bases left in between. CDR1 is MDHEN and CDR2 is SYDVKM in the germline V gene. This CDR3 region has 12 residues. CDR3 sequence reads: CASSLQGGKLFF. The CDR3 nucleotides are TGTGCCAGCAGTTTGCAGGGAGGAAAACTGTTTTTT.

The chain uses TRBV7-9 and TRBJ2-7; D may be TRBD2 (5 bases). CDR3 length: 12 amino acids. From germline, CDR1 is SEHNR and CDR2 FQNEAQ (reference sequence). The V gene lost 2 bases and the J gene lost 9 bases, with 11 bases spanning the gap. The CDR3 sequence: CASSLNGKRQYF. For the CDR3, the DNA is TGTGCCAGCAGCTTAAACGGGAAAAGGCAGTACTTC.

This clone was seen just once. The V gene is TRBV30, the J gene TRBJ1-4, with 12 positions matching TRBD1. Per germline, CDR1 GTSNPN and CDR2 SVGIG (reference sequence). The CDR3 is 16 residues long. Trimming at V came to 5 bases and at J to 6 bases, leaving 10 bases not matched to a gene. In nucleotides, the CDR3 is TGTGCCTGGGCCGGGACAGGGGGCGAGGTGGATGAAAAACTGTTTTTT. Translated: CAWAGTGGEVDEKLFF.

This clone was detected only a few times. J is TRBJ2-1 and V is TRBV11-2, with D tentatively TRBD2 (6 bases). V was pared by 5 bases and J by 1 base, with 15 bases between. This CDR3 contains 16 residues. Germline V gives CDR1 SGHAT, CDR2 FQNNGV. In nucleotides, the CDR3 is TGTGCCAGCAGCAGTCGGTCGGGAGAATCCTACAATGAGCAGTTCTTC. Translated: CASSSRSGESYNEQFF. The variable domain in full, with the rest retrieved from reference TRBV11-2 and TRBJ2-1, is EAGVAQSPRYKIIEKRQSVAFWCNPISGHATLYWYQQILGQGPKLLIQFQNNGVVDDSQLPKDRFSAERLKGVDSTLKIQPAKLEDSAVYLCASSSRSGESYNEQFFGPGTRLTVL.

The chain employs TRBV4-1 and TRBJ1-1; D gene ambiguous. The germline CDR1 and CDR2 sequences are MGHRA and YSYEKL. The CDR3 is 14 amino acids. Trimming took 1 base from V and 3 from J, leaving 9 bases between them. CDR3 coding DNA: TGCGCCAGCAGCCAAGCAGCATGGTACACTGAAGCTTTCTTT. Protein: CASSQAAWYTEAFF.

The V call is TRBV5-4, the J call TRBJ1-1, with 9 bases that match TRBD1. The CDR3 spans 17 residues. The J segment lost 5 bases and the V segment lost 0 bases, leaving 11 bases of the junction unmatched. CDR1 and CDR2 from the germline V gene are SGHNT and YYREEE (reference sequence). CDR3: CASSLAMRTGVVTEAFF. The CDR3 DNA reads TGTGCCAGCAGCTTGGCCATGCGGACAGGGGTTGTTACTGAAGCTTTCTTT. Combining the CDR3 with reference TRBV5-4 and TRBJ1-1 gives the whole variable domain ETGVTQSPTHLIKTRGQQVTLRCSSQSGHNTVSWYQQALGQGPQFIFQYYREEENGRGNFPPRFSGLQFPNYSSELNVNALELDDSALYLCASSLAMRTGVVTEAFFGQGTRLTVV.

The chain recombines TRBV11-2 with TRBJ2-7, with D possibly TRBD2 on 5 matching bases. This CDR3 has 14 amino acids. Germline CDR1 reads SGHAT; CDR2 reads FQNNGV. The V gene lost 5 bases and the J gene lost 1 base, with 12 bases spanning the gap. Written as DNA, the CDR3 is TGTGCCAGCAGCCCTCTGACGGGATCCTACGAGCAGTACTTC. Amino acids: CASSPLTGSYEQYF.

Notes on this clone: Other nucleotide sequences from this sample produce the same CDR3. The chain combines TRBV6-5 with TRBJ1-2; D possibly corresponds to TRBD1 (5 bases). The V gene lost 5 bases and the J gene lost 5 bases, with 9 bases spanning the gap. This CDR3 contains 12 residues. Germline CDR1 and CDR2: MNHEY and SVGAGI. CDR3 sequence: CASSPGAYGYTF. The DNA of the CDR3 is TGTGCCAGCAGTCCCGGGGCGTATGGCTACACCTTC.

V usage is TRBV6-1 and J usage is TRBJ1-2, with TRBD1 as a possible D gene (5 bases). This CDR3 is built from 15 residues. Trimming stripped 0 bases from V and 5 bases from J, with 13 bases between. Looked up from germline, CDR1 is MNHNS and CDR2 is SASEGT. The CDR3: CASSEALRAGYGYTF. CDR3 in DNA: TGTGCCAGCAGTGAAGCTCTCAGGGCTGGGTATGGCTACACCTTC.

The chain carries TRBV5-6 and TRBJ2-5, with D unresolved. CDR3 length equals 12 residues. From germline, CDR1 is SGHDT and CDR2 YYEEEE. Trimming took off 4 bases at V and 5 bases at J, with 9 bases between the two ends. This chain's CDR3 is CASSSIIETQYF. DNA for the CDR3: TGTGCCAGCAGCAGTATCATCGAGACCCAGTACTTC.

The CDR3 spells CASLGLGNTIYF. CDR3 bases: TGTGCCAGTCTGGGGCTTGGAAACACCATATATTTT. The rearrangement links TRBV7-9 to TRBJ1-3; D may be TRBD1 (5 bases). Germline V gene data show CDR1 as SEHNR and CDR2 as FQNEAQ (reference sequence). V lost 9 bases to trimming and J lost 3 bases, with 9 bases between them. The CDR3 is 12 residues long.

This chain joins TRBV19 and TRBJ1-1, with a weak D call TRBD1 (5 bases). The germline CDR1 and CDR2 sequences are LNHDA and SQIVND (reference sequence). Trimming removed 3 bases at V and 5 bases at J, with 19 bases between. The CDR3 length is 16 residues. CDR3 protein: CASSIGFRVSGTEAFF. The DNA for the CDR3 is TGTGCCAGTAGTATTGGCTTCAGGGTTTCGGGGACTGAAGCTTTCTTT.

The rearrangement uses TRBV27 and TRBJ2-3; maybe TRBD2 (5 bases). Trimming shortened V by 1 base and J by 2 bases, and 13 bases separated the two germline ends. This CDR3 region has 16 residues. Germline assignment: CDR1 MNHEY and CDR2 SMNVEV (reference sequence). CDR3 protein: CASSLFSGEITDTQYF. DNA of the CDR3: TGTGCCAGCAGTTTATTTAGTGGGGAGATCACAGATACGCAGTATTTT.

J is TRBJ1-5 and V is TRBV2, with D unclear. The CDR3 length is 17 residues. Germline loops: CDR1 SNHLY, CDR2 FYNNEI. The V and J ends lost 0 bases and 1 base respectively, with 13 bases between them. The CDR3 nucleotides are TGTGCCAGCAGTGAAGCCCCCAGAGAGGCAAGCAATCAGCCCCAGCATTTT. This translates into CASSEAPREASNQPQHF.

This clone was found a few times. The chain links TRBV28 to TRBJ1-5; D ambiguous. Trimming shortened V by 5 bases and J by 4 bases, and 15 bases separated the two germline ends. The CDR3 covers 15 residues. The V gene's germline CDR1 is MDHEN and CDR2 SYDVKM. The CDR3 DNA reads TGTGCCAGCAGTAAGACGGACCGAAATAATCAGCCCCAGCATTTT. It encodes CASSKTDRNNQPQHF. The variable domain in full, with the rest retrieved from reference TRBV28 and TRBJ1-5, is DVKVTQSSRYLVKRTGEKVFLECVQDMDHENMFWYRQDPGLGLRLIYFSYDVKMKEKGDIPEGYSVSREKKERFSLILESASTNQTSMYLCASSKTDRNNQPQHFGDGTRLSIL.